This TCR beta chain was identified during a study of Ad26.COV2.S vaccination and SARS-CoV-2 variants. Regarding the study as a whole: Breadth measured for non-spike TCRs was similar across vaccine and placebo recipients. TCR breadth and depth analyses may have underestimated total T cell responses. Vaccinees reportedly had broad spike-specific CD8+ and CD4+ T cell responses.

The protocol was immunoSEQ multiplex PCR, while the TCRdb copy is restricted to in-frame clones and leaves out a portion. Here the sample spans more than 120,000 clones, 80% to 90% being singletons. V gave up 5 bases and J gave up 5 bases; unmatched junction bases: 7. The CDR3 is made up of 16 amino acids. Looked up from germline, CDR1 is SGHVS and CDR2 is FNYEAQ. As regards this clone: As yet, its antigen is unknown.

The sample consisted of peripheral blood, taken after recovery from COVID-19. V usage is TRBV7-6 and J usage is TRBJ2-3, with TRBD2 matching over 13 bases. This TCR was recovered from a human donor who had recovered from COVID-19. The CDR3 region has the DNA TGTGCCAGCAGCCCGAGGACTAGCGGGGGCGGAGATACGCAGTATTTT. This translates into CASSPRTSGGGDTQYF. The full variable domain, its missing parts supplied by reference TRBV7-6 and TRBJ2-3, is GAGVSQSPRYKVTKRGQDVALRCDPISGHVSLYWYRQALGQGPEFLTYFNYEAQQDKSGLPNDRFSAERPEGSISTLTIQRTEQRDSAMYRCASSPRTSGGGDTQYFGPGTRLTVL.